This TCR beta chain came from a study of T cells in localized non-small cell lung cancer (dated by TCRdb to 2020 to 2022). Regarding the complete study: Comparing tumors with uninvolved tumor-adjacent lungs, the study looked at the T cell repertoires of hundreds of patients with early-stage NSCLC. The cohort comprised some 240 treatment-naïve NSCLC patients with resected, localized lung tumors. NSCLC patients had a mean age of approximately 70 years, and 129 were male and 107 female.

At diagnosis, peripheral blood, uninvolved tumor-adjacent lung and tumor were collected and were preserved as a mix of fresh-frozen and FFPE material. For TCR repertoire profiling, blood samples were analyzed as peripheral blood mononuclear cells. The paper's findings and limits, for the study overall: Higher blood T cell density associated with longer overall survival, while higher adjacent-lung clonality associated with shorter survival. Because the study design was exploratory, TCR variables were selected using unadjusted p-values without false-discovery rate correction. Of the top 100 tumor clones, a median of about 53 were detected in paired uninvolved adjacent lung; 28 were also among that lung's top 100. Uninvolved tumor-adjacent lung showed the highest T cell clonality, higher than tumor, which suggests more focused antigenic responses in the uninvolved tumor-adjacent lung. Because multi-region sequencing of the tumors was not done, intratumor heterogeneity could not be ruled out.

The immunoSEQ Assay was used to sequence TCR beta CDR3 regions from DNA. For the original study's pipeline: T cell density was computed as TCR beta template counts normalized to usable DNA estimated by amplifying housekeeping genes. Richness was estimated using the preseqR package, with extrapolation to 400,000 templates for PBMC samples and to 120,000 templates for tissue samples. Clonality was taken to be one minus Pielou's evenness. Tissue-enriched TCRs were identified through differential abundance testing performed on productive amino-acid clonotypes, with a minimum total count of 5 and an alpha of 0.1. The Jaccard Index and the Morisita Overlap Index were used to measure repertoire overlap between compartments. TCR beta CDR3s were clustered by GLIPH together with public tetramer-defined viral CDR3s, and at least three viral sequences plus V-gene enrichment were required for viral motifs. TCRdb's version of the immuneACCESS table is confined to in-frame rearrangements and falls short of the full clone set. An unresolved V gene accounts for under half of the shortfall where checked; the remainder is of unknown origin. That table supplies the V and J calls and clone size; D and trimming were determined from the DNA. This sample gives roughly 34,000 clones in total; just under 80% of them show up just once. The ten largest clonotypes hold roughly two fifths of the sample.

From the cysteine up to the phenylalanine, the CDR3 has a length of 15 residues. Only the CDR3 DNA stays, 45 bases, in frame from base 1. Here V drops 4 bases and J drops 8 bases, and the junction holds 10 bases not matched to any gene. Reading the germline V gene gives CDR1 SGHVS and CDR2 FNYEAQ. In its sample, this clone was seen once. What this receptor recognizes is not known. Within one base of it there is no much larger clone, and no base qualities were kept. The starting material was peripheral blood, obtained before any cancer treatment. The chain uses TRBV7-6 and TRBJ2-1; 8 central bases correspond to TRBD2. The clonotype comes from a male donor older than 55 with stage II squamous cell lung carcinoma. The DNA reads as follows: TGTGCCAGCAGCTACCTCACCGGGACTAGGGATGAGCAGTTCTTC. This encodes CASSYLTGTRDEQFF.